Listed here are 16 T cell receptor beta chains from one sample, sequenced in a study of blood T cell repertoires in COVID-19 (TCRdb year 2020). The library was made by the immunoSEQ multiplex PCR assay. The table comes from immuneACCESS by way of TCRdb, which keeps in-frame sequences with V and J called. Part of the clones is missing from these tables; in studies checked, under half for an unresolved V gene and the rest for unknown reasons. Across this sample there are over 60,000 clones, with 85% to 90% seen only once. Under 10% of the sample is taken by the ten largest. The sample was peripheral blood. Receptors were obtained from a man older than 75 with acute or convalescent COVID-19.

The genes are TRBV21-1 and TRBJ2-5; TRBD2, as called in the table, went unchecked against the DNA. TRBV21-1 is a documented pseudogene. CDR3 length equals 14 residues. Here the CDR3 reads CASSIRDYQETQYF. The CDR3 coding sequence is TGTGCCAGCAGTATCCGGGACTACCAAGAGACCCAGTACTTC.

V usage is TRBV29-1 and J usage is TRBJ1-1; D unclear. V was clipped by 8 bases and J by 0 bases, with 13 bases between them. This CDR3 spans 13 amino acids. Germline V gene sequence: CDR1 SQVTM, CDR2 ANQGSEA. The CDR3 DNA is TGCAGCACCGCACAGAACATGAACACTGAAGCTTTCTTT. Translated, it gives CSTAQNMNTEAFF.

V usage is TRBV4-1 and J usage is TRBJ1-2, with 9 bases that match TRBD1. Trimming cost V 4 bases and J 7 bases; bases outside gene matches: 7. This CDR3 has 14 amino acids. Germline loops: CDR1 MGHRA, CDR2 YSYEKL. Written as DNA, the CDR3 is TGCGCCAGCAGCCTTCAACAGGGGGCGGGTGGCTACACCTTC. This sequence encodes CASSLQQGAGGYTF.

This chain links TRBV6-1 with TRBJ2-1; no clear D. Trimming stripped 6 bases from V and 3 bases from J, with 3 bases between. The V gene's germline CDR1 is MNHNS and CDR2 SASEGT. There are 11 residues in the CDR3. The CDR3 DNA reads TGTGCCAGCAGATACTACAATGAGCAGTTCTTC. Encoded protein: CASRYYNEQFF.

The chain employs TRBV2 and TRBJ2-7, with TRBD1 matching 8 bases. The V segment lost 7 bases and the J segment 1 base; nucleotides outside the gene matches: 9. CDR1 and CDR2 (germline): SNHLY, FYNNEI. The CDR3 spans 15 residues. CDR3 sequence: CASISRDRRSYEQYF. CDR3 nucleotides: TGTGCCAGCATTTCCCGGGACAGGAGATCCTACGAGCAGTACTTC.

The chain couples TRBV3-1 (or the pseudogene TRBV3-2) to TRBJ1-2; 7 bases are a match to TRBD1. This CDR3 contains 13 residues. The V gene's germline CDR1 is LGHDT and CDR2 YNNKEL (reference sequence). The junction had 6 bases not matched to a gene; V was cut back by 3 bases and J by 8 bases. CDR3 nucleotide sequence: TGTGCCAGCAGCCATGAAGGACAGGCGGGCTACACCTTC. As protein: CASSHEGQAGYTF.

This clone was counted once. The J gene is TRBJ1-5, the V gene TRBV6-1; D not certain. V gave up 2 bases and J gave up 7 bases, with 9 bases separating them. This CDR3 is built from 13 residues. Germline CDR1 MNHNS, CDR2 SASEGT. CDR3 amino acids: CASSEHLQQPQHF. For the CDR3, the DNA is TGTGCCAGCAGTGAACATCTACAGCAGCCCCAGCATTTT.

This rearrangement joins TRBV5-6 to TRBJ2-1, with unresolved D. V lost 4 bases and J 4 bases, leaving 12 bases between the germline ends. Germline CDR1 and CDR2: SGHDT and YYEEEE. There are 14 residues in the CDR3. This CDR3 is CASSVRLQYNEQFF. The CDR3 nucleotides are TGTGCCAGCAGCGTGCGACTTCAGTACAATGAGCAGTTCTTC.

CDR3 sequence: CASSTGQVGYTIYF. CDR3 nucleotides: TGTGCCAGCAGCACAGGACAGGTCGGGTACACCATATATTTT. The rearrangement joins TRBV5-5 to TRBJ1-3, with 7 bases matching TRBD1. Germline-derived CDR1 and CDR2 are SGHKS and YYEKEE (reference sequence). Trimming at V came to 4 bases and at J to 8 bases, leaving 9 bases not matched to a gene. The CDR3 runs 14 residues. Looking up the rest from reference TRBV5-5 and TRBJ1-3 gives the full variable domain: DAGVTQSPTHLIKTRGQQVTLRCSPISGHKSVSWYQQVLGQGPQFIFQYYEKEERGRGNFPDRFSARQFPNYSSELNVNALLLGDSALYLCASSTGQVGYTIYFGEGSWLTVV.

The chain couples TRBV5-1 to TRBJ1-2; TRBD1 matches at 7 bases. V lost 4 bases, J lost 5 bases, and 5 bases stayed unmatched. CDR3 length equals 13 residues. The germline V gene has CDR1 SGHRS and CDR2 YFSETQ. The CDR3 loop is CASSKDRAYGYTF. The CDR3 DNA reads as TGCGCCAGCAGCAAAGACAGGGCGTATGGCTACACCTTC.

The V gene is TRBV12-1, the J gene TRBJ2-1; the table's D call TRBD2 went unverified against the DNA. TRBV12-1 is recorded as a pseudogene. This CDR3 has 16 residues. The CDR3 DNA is TGTGCCAGCAGCAGATCCGGGACTAGTTACTACAATGAGCAGTTCTTC. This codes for CASSRSGTSYYNEQFF.

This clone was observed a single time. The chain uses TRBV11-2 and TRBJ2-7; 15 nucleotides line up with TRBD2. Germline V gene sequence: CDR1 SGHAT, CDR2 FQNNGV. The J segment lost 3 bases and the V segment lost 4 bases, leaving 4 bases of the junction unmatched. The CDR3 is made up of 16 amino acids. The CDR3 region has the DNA TGTGCCAGCAGCTCCCGGACTAGCGGGAGGGTCTACGAGCAGTACTTC. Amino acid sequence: CASSSRTSGRVYEQYF. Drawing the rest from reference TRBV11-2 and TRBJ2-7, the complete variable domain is EAGVAQSPRYKIIEKRQSVAFWCNPISGHATLYWYQQILGQGPKLLIQFQNNGVVDDSQLPKDRFSAERLKGVDSTLKIQPAKLEDSAVYLCASSSRTSGRVYEQYFGPGTRLTVT.

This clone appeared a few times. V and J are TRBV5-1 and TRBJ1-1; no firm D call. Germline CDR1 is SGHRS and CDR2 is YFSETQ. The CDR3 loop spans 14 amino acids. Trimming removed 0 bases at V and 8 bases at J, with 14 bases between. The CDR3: CASSLEVGVSEAFF. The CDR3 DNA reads TGCGCCAGCAGCTTGGAAGTCGGGGTTTCAGAAGCTTTCTTT.

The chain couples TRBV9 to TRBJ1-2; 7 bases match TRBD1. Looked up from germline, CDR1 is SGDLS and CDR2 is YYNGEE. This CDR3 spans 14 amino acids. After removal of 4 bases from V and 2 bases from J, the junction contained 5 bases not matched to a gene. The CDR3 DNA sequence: TGTGCCAGCAGCTATGCGACAGGGAACTATGGCTACACCTTC. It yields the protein CASSYATGNYGYTF.

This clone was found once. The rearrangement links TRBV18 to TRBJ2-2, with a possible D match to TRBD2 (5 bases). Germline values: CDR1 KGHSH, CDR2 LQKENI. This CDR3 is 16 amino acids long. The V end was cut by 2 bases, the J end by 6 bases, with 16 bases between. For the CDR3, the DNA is TGTGCCAGCTCACCAGTGACCTCTGGAGGAGCCGGGGAGCTGTTTTTT. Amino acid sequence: CASSPVTSGGAGELFF.

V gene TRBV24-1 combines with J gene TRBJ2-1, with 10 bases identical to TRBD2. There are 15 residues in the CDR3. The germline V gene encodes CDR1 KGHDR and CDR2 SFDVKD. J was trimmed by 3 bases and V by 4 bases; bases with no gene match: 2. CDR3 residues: CATSDPSGGYNEQFF. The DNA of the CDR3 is TGTGCCACCAGTGACCCTAGCGGGGGCTACAATGAGCAGTTCTTC.